This entry lists 11 T cell receptor beta chains sequenced from one sample in a study of OX40 agonist ivuxolimab in advanced cancers. The table came from immunoSEQ multiplex PCR; TCRdb's copy has only in-frame clones and leaves some out. The sample consists of about 73,000 clones, more than 75% of them appearing once. The sample in question was CD4+ or CD8+ T cells sorted from blood, obtained in a trial of the OX40 agonist ivuxolimab. Receptors were obtained from an adult with an advanced solid tumor such as melanoma, head and neck, liver or kidney cancer.

The chain couples TRBV19 to TRBJ1-2, with 10 bases identical to TRBD1. The J segment lost 8 bases and the V segment lost 5 bases, leaving 5 bases of the junction unmatched. The CDR3 is 13 amino acids. Germline loops: CDR1 LNHDA, CDR2 SQIVND (reference sequence). As DNA, the CDR3 is TGTGCCAGTAGTCAGGAGACAGGGGGCGGCTACACCTTC. Encoded protein: CASSQETGGGYTF.

The chain carries TRBV9 and TRBJ1-3; TRBD1 might be the D (5 bases). The germline V and J ends were trimmed by 4 bases and 0 bases, with 11 bases remaining between them. The CDR3 has 15 residues. CDR1 and CDR2 (germline): SGDLS, YYNGEE. This CDR3 is CASSPVGGSGNTIYF. In DNA form, the CDR3 reads TGTGCCAGCAGCCCAGTGGGGGGCTCTGGAAACACCATATATTTT.

The chain has TRBV19 and TRBJ2-3, with 7 bases that match TRBD1. Trimming removed 6 bases from V and 5 bases from J; junction bases left unmatched: 5. The CDR3 sequence is 13 residues long. Looked up from germline, CDR1 is LNHDA and CDR2 is SQIVND (reference sequence). CDR3 DNA: TGTGCCAGTAGAAAAAACAGGGGAGATACGCAGTATTTT. Translated, it gives CASRKNRGDTQYF.

This rearrangement joins TRBV6-1 to TRBJ2-2; no firm D call. The germline V gene encodes CDR1 MNHNS and CDR2 SASEGT. V lost 11 bases and J 0 bases, leaving 7 bases between the germline ends. The CDR3 is 12 residues long. This CDR3 reads CALSTNTGELFF. For the CDR3, the DNA is TGTGCCTTATCCACGAACACCGGGGAGCTGTTTTTT.

The sample holds a few counts of this clone. This chain links TRBV4-3 with TRBJ1-1; D unresolved. Germline V lookup: CDR1 LGHNA, CDR2 YSLEER. Trimming pared 1 base from V and 1 base from J, leaving 7 bases between. The CDR3 consists of 14 residues. The CDR3 sequence: CASSQGHGNTEAFF. The CDR3 nucleotides read TGCGCCAGCAGCCAAGGACACGGGAACACTGAAGCTTTCTTT.

The table lists this clone with a count of one. The chain uses TRBV21-1 and TRBJ1-2. TRBV21-1 is shown as a pseudogene. CDR3 size: 13 residues. DNA of the CDR3: TGTGCCAGCAGTAACAAACGTGGCGGGGGCTACACCTTC. This translates into CASSNKRGGGYTF.

In nucleotides, the CDR3 is TGTGCCAGCAGTGGAGGACAGGCGGTCACTGAAGCTTTCTTT. This sequence encodes CASSGGQAVTEAFF. The rearrangement uses TRBV9 and TRBJ1-1, with TRBD1 identical over 7 bases. Germline V gene data show CDR1 as SGDLS and CDR2 as YYNGEE. Losses at the gene ends were 5 bases for V and 4 bases for J; bases not matched to a gene: 8. The CDR3 is made up of 14 amino acids.

This chain connects TRBV27 to TRBJ2-2, with D hard to call. Trimming took off 3 bases at V and 4 bases at J, with 9 bases between the two ends. This CDR3 spans 14 amino acids. CDR1 and CDR2 from the germline V gene are MNHEY and SMNVEV (reference sequence). The chain's CDR3 is CASSFQVTTGELFF. The CDR3 region has the DNA TGTGCCAGCAGTTTTCAGGTTACCACCGGGGAGCTGTTTTTT.

The chain has TRBV12-5 and TRBJ1-2, with TRBD1 as a possible D gene (5 bases). The V end was cut by 2 bases, the J end by 5 bases, with 18 bases between. The CDR3 is 16 amino acids. Per germline, CDR1 LGHNT and CDR2 FRNRAP. The CDR3 loop reads CASGLTPTTGNYGYTF. The CDR3 nucleotides read TGTGCTAGTGGTTTGACTCCGACAACAGGAAATTATGGCTACACCTTC.

This chain uses TRBV28 with TRBJ1-4; a possible D gene is TRBD1 (5 bases). This CDR3 comprises 17 residues. The germline CDR1 and CDR2 sequences are MDHEN and SYDVKM. Trimming left V 5 bases short and J 2 bases short, with 18 bases between. The CDR3 DNA sequence: TGTGCCAGCAGTACCTCGTTGGGGCAACGGACTAATGAAAAACTGTTTTTT. This encodes CASSTSLGQRTNEKLFF.

The V gene is TRBV28, the J gene TRBJ2-3, with 8 bases that match TRBD1. V lost 3 bases to trimming and J lost 7 bases; unmatched junction nucleotides: 9. The CDR3 length is 15 residues. CDR1 and CDR2 (germline): MDHEN, SYDVKM. Here the CDR3 reads CASSLSGGPHYTQYF. CDR3 DNA: TGTGCCAGCAGTTTGTCAGGGGGCCCTCACTATACGCAGTATTTT.